Reported below is one TCR beta chain. Its cognate antigen is unknown. Trimming at V came to 6 bases and at J to 1 base, leaving 4 bases not matched to a gene. Looked up from germline, CDR1 is MNHEY and CDR2 is SVGAGI. This CDR3 has 14 amino acids. This specimen comes from a study of siplizumab effects on memory and regulatory T cells. General observations from the study: Siplizumab significantly reduced alloreactive sequences traceable to unstimulated CD4+ memory cells. There appeared to be greater diversity in naive T cells than in memory cells, and naive T cells seemed major contributors to the alloresponse. Roughly 75-95% of proliferating CD4+ or CD8+ clones lacked a naive or memory phenotype that could be assigned. For mappable alloreactive CD4+ clones, the mean Treg-derived fraction was around 74% with siplizumab and under 35% in controls.

The table came from immunoSEQ multiplex PCR; TCRdb's copy has only in-frame clones and leaves some out. Of roughly 100,000 clones in the sample, approximately 94% were seen once. The sequencing input was CD8+ T cells sorted from blood. This sequence joins TRBV6-5 and TRBJ1-1, with 8 bases that match TRBD1. This clonotype was obtained from a human donor in good health. The CDR3 DNA reads TGTGCCAGCAGCGCTGGGACAGGGAACACTGAAGCTTTCTTT. Its protein is CASSAGTGNTEAFF.